This entry lists 5 T cell receptor beta chains sequenced from one sample in a study of T cells after yellow fever vaccination (dated by TCRdb to about 2019). Library preparation was by 5' RACE. Sequencing instrument: Illumina NovaSeq 6000. TCRdb passed the public sequencing reads through fastp at Q25 and MiXCR, retaining productive beta sequences. Each record represents a unique CDR3 protein, reported with the most common genes and DNA among its rows. Within this sample are some 290,000 distinct CDR3 sequences, with roughly a tenth of them counted one time only. 3% to 3.5% of the sample comes from the top ten. The intended sense of this specimen's treatment or condition label: live attenuated yellow fever vaccine strain. This specimen was CD4+ T cells sorted from PBMCs, taken 45 days after the yellow fever booster vaccination. These TCRs come from a man between 18 and 29 years old who received the YFV17D yellow fever vaccine.

This clonotype was detected only a few times. The V and J genes are TRBV12-3 or TRBV12-4 and TRBJ2-3, with 7 bases identical to TRBD1. The trim removed 8 bases at V and 8 bases at J, leaving 10 bases unmatched. The CDR3 runs to 13 residues. In DNA, the CDR3 is TGTGCCAGCGTTAAAGGGGGCTGGGGTACGCAGTATTTT. Amino acids: CASVKGGWGTQYF.

V and J are TRBV16 and TRBJ1-5; a possible D gene is TRBD1 (5 bases). Looked up from germline, CDR1 is KGHSY and CDR2 is FQNENV. V was shortened by 0 bases and J by 3 bases, with 9 bases between the two germline ends. The CDR3 consists of 15 residues. The CDR3 spells CASSQSGQSNQPQHF. The DNA for the CDR3 is TGTGCCAGCAGCCAATCGGGGCAATCCAATCAGCCCCAGCATTTT.

This clonotype was seen only a few times. The genes are TRBV2 and TRBJ1-4, with D maybe TRBD1 (5 bases). There are 16 residues in the CDR3. CDR1 SNHLY and CDR2 FYNNEI come from the germline V gene. Trimming took off 5 bases at V and 0 bases at J, with 13 bases between the two ends. CDR3 region: CASSFQGIATNEKLFF. The CDR3 DNA reads as TGTGCCAGCAGTTTCCAGGGAATTGCAACTAATGAAAAACTGTTTTTT.

V usage is TRBV7-2 and J usage is TRBJ1-1; unclear D gene. The CDR3 contains 15 residues. CDR1 and CDR2 from the germline V gene are SGHTA and FQGNSA. The V end lost 3 bases, the J end lost 1 base, and 12 bases lay between the germline ends. The CDR3 reads CASSLNLRENTEAFF. The DNA for the CDR3 is TGTGCCAGCAGCTTGAATCTGCGGGAGAACACTGAAGCTTTCTTT.

This clonotype has at least ten counts. The V and J genes are TRBV7-6 and TRBJ1-1, with 8 nucleotides matching TRBD1. Germline V gives CDR1 SGHVS, CDR2 FNYEAQ. This CDR3 is 15 amino acids long. The V gene end was trimmed by 7 bases and the J gene end by 4 bases; junction bases not matched to a gene: 11. CDR3 DNA sequence: TGTGCCAGCACCTTTCCCACAGGGGGGTTCACTGAAGCTTTCTTT. Its translation is CASTFPTGGFTEAFF.